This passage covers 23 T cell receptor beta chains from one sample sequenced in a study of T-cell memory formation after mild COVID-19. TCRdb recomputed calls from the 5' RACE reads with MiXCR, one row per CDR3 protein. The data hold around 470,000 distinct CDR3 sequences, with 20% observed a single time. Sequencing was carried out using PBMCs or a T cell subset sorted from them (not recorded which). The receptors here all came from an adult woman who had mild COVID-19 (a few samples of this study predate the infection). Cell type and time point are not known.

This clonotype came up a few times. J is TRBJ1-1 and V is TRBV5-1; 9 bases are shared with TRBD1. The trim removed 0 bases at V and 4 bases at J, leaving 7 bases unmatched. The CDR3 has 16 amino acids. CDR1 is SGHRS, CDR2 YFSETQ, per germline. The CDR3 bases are TGCGCCAGCAGCTTGGCGCTGGACAGGGGTGCCACTGAAGCTTTCTTT. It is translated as CASSLALDRGATEAFF.

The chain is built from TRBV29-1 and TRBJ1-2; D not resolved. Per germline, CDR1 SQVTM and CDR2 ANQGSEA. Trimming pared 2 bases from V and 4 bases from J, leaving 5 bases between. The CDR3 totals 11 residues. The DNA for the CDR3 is TGCAGCGTTGAAAGAAGCTATGGCTACACCTTC. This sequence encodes CSVERSYGYTF.

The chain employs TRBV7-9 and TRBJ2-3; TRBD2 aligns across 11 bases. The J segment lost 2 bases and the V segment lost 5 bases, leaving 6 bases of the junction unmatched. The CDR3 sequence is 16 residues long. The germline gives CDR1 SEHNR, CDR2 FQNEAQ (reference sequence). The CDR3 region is CASSAGTSGDTDTQYF. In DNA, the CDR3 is TGTGCCAGCAGCGCCGGGACTAGCGGTGACACAGATACGCAGTATTTT.

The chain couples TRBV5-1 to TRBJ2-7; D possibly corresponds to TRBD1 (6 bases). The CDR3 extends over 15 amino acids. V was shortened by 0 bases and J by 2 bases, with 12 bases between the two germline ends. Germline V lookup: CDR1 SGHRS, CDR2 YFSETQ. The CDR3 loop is CASSLVQGITYEQYF. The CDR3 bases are TGCGCCAGCAGCTTGGTCCAGGGGATCACCTACGAGCAGTACTTC.

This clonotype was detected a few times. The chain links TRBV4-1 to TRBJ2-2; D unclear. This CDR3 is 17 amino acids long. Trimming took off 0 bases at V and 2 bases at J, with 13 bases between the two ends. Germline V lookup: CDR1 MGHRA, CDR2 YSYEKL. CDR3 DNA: TGCGCCAGCAGCCAAGAGCATCGCAGGAGAAACACCGGGGAGCTGTTTTTT. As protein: CASSQEHRRRNTGELFF.

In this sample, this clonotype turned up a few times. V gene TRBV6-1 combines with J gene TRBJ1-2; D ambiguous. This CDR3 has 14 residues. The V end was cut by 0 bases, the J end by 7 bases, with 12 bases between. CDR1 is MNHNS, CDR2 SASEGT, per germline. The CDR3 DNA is TGTGCCAGCAGTGAAGCTAGACCTGTATTTGGCTACACCTTC. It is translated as CASSEARPVFGYTF.

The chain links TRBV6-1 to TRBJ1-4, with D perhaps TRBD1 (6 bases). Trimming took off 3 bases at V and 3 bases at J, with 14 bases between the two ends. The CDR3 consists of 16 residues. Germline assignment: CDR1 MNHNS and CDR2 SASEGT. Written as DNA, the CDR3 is TGTGCCAGCAGTGAGGCTCAGGGGAGGCCTAATGAAAAACTGTTTTTT. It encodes CASSEAQGRPNEKLFF.

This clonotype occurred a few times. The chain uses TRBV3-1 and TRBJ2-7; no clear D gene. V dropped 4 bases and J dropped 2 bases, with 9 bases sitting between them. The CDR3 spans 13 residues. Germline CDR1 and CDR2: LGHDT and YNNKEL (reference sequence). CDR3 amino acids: CASSPRTPYEQYF. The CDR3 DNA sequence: TGTGCCAGCAGCCCCCGGACGCCCTACGAGCAGTACTTC.

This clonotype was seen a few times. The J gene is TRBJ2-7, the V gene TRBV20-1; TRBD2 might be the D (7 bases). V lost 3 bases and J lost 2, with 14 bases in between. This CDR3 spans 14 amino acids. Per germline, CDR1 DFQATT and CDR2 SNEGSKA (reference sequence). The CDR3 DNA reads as TGCAGTGCTAGTTTGGGGGGGGCCACCTACGAGCAGTACTTC. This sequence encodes CSASLGGATYEQYF.

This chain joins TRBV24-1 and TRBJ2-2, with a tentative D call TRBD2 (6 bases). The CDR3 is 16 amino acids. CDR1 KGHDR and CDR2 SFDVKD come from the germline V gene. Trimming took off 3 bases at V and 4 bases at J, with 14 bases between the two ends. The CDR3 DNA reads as TGTGCCACCAGTGATCGAGTACCGGGAGCCACCGGGGAGCTGTTTTTT. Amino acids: CATSDRVPGATGELFF.

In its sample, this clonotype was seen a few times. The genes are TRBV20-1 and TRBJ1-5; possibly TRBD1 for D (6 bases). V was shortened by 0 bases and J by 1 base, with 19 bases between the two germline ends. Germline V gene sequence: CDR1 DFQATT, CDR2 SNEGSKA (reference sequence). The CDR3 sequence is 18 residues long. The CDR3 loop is CSARDRARSGASNQPQHF. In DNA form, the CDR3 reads TGCAGTGCTAGAGATAGAGCGAGGTCAGGGGCGAGCAATCAGCCCCAGCATTTT.

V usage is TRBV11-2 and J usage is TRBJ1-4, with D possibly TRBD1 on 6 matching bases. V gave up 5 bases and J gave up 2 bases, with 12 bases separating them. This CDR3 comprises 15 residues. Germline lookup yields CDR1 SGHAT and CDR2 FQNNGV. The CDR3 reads CASSATGITNEKLFF. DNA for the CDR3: TGTGCCAGCAGCGCAACAGGGATCACTAATGAAAAACTGTTTTTT.

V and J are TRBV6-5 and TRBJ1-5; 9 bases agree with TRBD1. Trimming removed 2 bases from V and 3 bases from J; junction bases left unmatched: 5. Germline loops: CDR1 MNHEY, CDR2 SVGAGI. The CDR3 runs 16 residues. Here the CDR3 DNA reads TGTGCCAGCAGTTACCAGGGACAGGGTCTCAATCAGCCCCAGCATTTT. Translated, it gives CASSYQGQGLNQPQHF.

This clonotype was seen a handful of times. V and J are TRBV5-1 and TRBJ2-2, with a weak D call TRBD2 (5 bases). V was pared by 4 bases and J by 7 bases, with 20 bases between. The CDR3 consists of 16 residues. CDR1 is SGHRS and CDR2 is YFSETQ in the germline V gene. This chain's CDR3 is CASSGSQGAGGGELFF. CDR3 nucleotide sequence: TGCGCCAGCAGCGGTTCCCAAGGCGCAGGAGGCGGGGAGCTGTTTTTT.

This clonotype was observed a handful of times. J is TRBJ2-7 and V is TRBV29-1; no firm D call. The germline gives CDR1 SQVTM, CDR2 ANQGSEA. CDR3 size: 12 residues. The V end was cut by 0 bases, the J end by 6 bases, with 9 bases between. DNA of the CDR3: TGCAGCGTTGAAGATACCGCGTTCGAGCAGTACTTC. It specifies CSVEDTAFEQYF.

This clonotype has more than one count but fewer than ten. CDR3 DNA: TGTGCCAGCAGCGAAATGACAGGGTACACTGAAGCTTTCTTT. It is translated as CASSEMTGYTEAFF. This chain uses TRBV5-6 with TRBJ1-1; 7 nucleotides agree with TRBD1. From germline, CDR1 is SGHDT and CDR2 YYEEEE. The trim removed 4 bases at V and 3 bases at J, leaving 6 bases unmatched. This CDR3 contains 14 residues.

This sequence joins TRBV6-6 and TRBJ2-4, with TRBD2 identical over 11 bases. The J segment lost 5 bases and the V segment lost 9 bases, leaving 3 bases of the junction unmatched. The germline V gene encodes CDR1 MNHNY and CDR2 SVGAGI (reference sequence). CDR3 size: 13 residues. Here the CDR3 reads CASTGLAENIQYF. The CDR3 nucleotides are TGTGCCAGTACGGGACTAGCGGAAAACATTCAGTACTTC.

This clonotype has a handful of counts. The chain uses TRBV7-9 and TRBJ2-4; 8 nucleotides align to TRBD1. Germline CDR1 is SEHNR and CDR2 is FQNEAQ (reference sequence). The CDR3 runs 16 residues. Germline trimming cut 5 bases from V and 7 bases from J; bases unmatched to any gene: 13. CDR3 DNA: TGTGCCAGCAGCCCCGGGCAGGGGGCGGAGGCGAACATTCAGTACTTC. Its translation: CASSPGQGAEANIQYF.

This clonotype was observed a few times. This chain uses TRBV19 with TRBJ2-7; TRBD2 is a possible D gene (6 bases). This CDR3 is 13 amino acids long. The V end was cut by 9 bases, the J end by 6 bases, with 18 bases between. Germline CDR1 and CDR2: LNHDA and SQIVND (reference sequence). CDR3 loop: CASAPGDGGEQYF. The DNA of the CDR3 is TGTGCCAGCGCTCCAGGAGACGGGGGCGAGCAGTACTTC.

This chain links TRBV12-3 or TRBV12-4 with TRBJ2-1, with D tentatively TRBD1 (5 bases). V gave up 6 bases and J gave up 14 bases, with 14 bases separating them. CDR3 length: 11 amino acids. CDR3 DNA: TGTGCCAGCAGCCAAGGGGCTAGGGAGTTCTTC. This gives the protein CASSQGAREFF.

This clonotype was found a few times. The CDR3 loop reads CASSFVSGRASIAKNIQYF. CDR3 in DNA: TGTGCCAGCAGTTTCGTAAGCGGGAGGGCCTCAATAGCCAAAAACATTCAGTACTTC. The rearrangement links TRBV12-3 or TRBV12-4 to TRBJ2-4; TRBD2 aligns across 10 bases. This CDR3 is built from 19 residues. V shed 3 bases and J 0 bases; nucleotides not matched to a gene: 11.

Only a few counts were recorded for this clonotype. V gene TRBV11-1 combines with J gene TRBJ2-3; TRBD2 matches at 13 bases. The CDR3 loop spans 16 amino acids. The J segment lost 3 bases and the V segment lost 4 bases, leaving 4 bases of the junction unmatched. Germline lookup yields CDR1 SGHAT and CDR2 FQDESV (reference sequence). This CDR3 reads CASSSGTSGMTDTQYF. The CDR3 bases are TGTGCCAGCAGCTCAGGGACTAGCGGGATGACAGATACGCAGTATTTT.

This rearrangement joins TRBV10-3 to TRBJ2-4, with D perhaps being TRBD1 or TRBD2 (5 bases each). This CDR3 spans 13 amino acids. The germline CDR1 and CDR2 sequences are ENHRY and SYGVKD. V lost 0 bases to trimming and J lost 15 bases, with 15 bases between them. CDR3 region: CAISESTGTGAYF. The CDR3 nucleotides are TGTGCCATCAGTGAGTCGACGGGGACCGGGGCGTACTTC.